This TCR beta chain was sequenced in a study of blood T cells in healthy people across ages. Whole-study results and caveats: Naive CD4+ cell counts and diversity both ran higher in long-lived than in aged donors.

Germline trimming cut 3 bases from V and 1 base from J; bases unmatched to any gene: 1. CDR1 and CDR2 (germline): LGHDT, YNNKEL (reference sequence). This CDR3 comprises 14 residues. Primed by a sample-barcoded 5' primer and a J-beta primer mix, a second PCR proceeded for about 6 to 11 cycles. Via MiXCR, TCRdb re-called the 5' RACE reads, giving one row per CDR3 protein. The data contain about 1.5 million distinct CDR3 sequences, less than 45% of them singletons. Comment on this clonotype: What it recognizes is unknown.

Sequencing input: blood. The receptor was derived from a woman aged 18-30 years in good health. The gene calls are TRBV3-1 and TRBJ1-2, with TRBD1 matching 8 bases. The CDR3 reads CASSQDRVNYGYTF. CDR3 sequence (DNA): TGTGCCAGCAGCCAGGACAGGGTTAACTATGGCTACACCTTC.